The sequence of this T cell receptor (beta chain) was determined in a study of blood T cell repertoires in COVID-19. Donors were grouped by their self-reported clinical history. The authors' processing: Using reference gene primer amplification, nucleated cell counts were estimated. Generated by immunoSEQ multiplex PCR, the TCRdb table keeps only in-frame clones and is missing some. For V, J and clone size, that table is used; D and trimming come from the DNA. The sample carries 200,000 to 250,000 clones, 88% recorded once. The sequence was collected from a woman aged 30 to 39 who had been exposed to COVID-19. Material for sequencing was PBMCs or T cells enriched from blood (not recorded which).

Written as DNA, the CDR3 is TGCGCCAGCAGCCAAGATAAATGGCGGGGTAGCTACGAGCAGTACTTC. Encoded protein: CASSQDKWRGSYEQYF. V and J are TRBV4-1 and TRBJ2-7; TRBD2 is a possible D gene (6 bases). Germline V gene sequence: CDR1 MGHRA, CDR2 YSYEKL. The CDR3 spans 16 residues. Trimming stripped 0 bases from V and 3 bases from J, with 15 bases between.